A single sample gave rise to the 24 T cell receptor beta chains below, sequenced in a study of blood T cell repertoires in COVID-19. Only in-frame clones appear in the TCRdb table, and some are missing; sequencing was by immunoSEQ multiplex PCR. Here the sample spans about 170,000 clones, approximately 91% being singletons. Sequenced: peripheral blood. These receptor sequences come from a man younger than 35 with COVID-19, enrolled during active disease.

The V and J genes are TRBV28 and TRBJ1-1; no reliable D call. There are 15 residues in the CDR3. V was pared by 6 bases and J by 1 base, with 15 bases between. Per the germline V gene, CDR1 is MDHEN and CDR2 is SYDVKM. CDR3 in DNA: TGTGCCAGCAGCACAACTCCCGAGGGGAACACTGAAGCTTTCTTT. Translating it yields CASSTTPEGNTEAFF.

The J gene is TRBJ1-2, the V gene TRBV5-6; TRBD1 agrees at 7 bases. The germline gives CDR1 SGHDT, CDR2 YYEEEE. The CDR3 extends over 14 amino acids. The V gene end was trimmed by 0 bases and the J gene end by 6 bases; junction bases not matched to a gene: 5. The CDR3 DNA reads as TGTGCCAGCAGCTTGGGACAGGGAAGGAATGGCTACACCTTC. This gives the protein CASSLGQGRNGYTF.

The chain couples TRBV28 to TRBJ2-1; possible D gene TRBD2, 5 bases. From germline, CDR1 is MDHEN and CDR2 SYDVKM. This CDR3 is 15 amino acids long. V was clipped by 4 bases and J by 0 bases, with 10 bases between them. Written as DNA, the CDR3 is TGTGCCAGCAGTTCTAGCTGGAGCTCCTACAATGAGCAGTTCTTC. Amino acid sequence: CASSSSWSSYNEQFF.

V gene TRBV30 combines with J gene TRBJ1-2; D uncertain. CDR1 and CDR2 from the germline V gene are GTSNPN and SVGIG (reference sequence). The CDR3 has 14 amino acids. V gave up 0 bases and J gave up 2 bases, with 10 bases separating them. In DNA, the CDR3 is TGTGCCTGGAGTGTACAACGGGTGAACTATGGCTACACCTTC. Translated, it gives CAWSVQRVNYGYTF.

The CDR3 here is CASSFFGGTYEQYF. CDR3 coding DNA: TGTGCCAGCAGCTTTTTCGGGGGGACGTACGAGCAGTACTTC. The chain uses TRBV13 and TRBJ2-7; 7 bases line up with TRBD2. J gave up 4 bases and V 3 bases, and 6 bases lay outside the gene matches. Germline CDR1 PRHDT, CDR2 FYEKMQ (reference sequence). The CDR3 covers 14 residues. Drawing the rest from reference TRBV13 and TRBJ2-7, the complete variable domain is AAGVIQSPRHLIKEKRETATLKCYPIPRHDTVYWYQQGPGQDPQFLISFYEKMQSDKGSIPDRFSAQQFSDYHSELNMSSLELGDSALYFCASSFFGGTYEQYFGPGTRLTVT.

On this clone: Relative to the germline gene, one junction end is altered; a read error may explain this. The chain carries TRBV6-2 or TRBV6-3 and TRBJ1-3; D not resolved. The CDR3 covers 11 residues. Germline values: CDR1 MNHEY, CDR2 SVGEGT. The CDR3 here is CASSDDREEHF. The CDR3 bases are TGTGCCAGCAGTGATGACCGGGAGGAGCATTTT.

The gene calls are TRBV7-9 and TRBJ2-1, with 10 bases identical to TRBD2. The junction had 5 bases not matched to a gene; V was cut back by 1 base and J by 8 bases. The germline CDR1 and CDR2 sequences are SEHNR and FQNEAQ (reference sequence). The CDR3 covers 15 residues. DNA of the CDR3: TGTGCCAGCAGCTTAGTCCTAGCGGGAGTAGATGAGCAGTTCTTC. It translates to CASSLVLAGVDEQFF. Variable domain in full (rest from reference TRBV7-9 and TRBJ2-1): DTGVSQNPRHKITKRGQNVTFRCDPISEHNRLYWYRQTLGQGPEFLTYFQNEAQLEKSRLLSDRFSAERPKGSFSTLEIQRTEQGDSAMYLCASSLVLAGVDEQFFGPGTRLTVL.

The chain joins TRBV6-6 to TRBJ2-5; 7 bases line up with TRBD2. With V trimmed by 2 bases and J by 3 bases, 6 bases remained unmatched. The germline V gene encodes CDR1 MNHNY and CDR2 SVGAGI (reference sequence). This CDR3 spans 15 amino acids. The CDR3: CASSYPGRGEETQYF. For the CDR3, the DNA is TGTGCCAGCAGTTACCCGGGTCGGGGGGAAGAGACCCAGTACTTC.

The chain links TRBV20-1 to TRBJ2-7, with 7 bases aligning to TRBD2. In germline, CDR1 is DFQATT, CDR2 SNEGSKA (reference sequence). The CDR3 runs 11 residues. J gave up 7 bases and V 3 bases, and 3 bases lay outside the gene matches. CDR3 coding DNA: TGCAGTGCTAGCAGACTAGCAGAGCAGTACTTC. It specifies CSASRLAEQYF.

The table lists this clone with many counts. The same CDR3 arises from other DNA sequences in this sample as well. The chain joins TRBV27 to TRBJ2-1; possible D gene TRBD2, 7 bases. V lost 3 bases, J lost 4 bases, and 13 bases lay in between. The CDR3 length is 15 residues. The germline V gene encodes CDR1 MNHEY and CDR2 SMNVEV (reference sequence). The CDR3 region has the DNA TGTGCCAGCAGTTTTGCGGGGGCGCGATACAATGAGCAGTTCTTC. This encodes CASSFAGARYNEQFF.

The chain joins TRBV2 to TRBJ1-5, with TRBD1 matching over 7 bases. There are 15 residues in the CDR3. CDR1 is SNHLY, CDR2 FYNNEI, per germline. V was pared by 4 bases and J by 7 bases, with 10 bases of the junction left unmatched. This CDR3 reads CASSATTLRGQPQHF. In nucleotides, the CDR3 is TGTGCCAGCAGTGCCACCACGCTCAGGGGGCAGCCCCAGCATTTT. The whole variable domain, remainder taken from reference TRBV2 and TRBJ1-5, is EPEVTQTPSHQVTQMGQEVILRCVPISNHLYFYWYRQILGQKVEFLVSFYNNEISEKSEIFDDQFSVERPDGSNFTLKIRSTKLEDSAMYFCASSATTLRGQPQHFGDGTRLSIL.

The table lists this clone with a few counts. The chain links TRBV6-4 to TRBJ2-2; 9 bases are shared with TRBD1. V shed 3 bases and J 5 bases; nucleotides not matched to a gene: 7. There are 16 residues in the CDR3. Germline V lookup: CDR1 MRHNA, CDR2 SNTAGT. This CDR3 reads CASSEGQGVRTGELFF. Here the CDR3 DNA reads TGTGCCAGCAGTGAGGGACAGGGAGTGCGGACCGGGGAGCTGTTTTTT.

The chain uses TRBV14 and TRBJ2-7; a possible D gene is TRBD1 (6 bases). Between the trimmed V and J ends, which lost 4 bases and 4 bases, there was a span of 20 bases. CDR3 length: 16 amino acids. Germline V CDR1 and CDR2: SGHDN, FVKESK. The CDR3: CASSPPTGPQTYEQYF. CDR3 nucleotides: TGTGCCAGCAGCCCCCCGACAGGCCCCCAGACTTACGAGCAGTACTTC. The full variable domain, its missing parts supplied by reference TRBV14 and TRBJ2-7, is EAGVTQFPSHSVIEKGQTVTLRCDPISGHDNLYWYRRVMGKEIKFLLHFVKESKQDESGMPNNRFLAERTGGTYSTLKVQPAELEDSGVYFCASSPPTGPQTYEQYFGPGTRLTVT.

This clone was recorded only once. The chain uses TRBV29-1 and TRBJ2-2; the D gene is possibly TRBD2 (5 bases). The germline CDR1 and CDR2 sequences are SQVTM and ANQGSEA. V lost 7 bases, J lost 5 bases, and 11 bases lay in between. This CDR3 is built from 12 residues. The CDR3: CSAPRGTGELFF. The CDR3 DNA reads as TGCAGCGCCCCCCGGGGAACCGGGGAGCTGTTTTTT.

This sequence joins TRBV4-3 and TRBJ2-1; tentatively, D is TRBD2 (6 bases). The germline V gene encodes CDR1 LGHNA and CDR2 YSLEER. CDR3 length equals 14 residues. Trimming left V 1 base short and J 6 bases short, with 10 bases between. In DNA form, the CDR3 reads TGCGCCAGCAGCCAAGGATCTAGCGCCAATGAGCAGTTCTTC. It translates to CASSQGSSANEQFF.

The CDR3 region has the DNA TGTGCCAGCAGCTCACCAGTACAGACTAGCCCCTACGAGCAGTACTTC. This encodes CASSSPVQTSPYEQYF. The J gene is TRBJ2-7, the V gene TRBV7-9; 7 nucleotides match TRBD2. The CDR3 consists of 16 residues. V was pared by 4 bases and J by 2 bases, with 11 bases of the junction left unmatched. CDR1 SEHNR and CDR2 FQNEAQ come from the germline V gene (reference sequence).

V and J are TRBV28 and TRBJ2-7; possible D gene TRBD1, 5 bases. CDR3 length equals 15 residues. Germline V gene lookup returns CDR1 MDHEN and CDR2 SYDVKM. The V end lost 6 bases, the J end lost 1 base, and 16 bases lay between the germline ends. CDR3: CASRSTGDPSYEQYF. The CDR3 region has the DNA TGTGCCAGCAGATCCACAGGAGACCCTTCCTACGAGCAGTACTTC.

The CDR3 nucleotides are TGTGCCAGCAGCCAAGGCGGACTAGCGGTGGCAGATACGCAGTATTTT. Residues: CASSQGGLAVADTQYF. The J gene is TRBJ2-3, the V gene TRBV3-1 (or the pseudogene TRBV3-2); 10 bases are a match to TRBD2. Germline assignment: CDR1 LGHDT and CDR2 YNNKEL (reference sequence). Trimming removed 1 base from V and 4 bases from J; junction bases left unmatched: 5. CDR3 size: 16 residues.

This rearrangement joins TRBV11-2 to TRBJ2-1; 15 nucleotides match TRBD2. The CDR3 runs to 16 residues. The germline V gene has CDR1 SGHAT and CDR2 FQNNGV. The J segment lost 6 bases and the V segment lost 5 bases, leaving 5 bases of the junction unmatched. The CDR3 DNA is TGTGCCAGCAGCCCCCAGGGACTAGCGGGAGGCAATGAGCAGTTCTTC. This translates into CASSPQGLAGGNEQFF.

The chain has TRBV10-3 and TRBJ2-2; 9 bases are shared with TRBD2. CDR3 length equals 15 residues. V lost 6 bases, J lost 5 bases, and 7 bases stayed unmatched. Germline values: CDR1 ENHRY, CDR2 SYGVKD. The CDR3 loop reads CAISLAGVETGELFF. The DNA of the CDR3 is TGTGCCATCAGCTTAGCGGGAGTTGAAACCGGGGAGCTGTTTTTT.

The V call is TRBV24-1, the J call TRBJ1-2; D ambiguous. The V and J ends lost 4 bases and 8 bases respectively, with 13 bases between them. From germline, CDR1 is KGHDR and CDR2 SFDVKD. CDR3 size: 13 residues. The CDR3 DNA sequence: TGTGCCACCAGTGACCGGATGGGCAGAGGCTACACCTTC. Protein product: CATSDRMGRGYTF.

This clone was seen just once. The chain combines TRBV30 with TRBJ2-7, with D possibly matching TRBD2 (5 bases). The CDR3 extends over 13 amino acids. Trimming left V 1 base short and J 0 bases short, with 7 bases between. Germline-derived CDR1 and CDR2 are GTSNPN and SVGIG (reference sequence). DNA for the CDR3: TGTGCCTGGAGTGGAGGGAGCTCCTACGAGCAGTACTTC. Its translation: CAWSGGSSYEQYF.

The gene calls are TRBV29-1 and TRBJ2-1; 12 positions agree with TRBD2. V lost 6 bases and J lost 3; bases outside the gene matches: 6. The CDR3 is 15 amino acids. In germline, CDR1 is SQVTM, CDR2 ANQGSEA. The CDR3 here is CSVPRTSGNYNEQFF. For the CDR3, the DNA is TGCAGCGTACCTCGGACTAGCGGGAACTACAATGAGCAGTTCTTC.

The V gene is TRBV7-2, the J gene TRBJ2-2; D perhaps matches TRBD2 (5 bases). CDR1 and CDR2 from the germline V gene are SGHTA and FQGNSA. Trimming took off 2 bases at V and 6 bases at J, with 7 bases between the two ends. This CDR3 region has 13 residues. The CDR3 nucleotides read TGTGCCAGCAGCTTAAGCGGCCCCGGGGAGCTGTTTTTT. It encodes CASSLSGPGELFF.